The 30 T cell receptor beta chains below were found in one sample sequenced in a study of neoadjuvant anti-PD-1 for oral cavity cancer. TCRdb's copy holds only in-frame clones and misses some; the assay was immunoSEQ multiplex PCR. The sample lists 55,000 to 75,000 clones; 70% to 85% were seen once. Sequenced here: PBMCs, sampled before nivolumab (anti-PD-1) treatment. These receptors were collected from a person aged 35 to 85 with oral cavity squamous cell carcinoma.

The rearrangement uses TRBV2 and TRBJ2-5; no definite D call. V lost 4 bases to trimming and J lost 2 bases, with 8 bases between them. This CDR3 is 13 amino acids long. Germline CDR1 reads SNHLY; CDR2 reads FYNNEI. The chain's CDR3 is CASSVGQQETQYF. The DNA of the CDR3 is TGTGCCAGCAGTGTAGGGCAGCAAGAGACCCAGTACTTC.

The V call is TRBV5-1, the J call TRBJ2-1; D not resolved. The CDR3 spans 14 residues. V was clipped by 5 bases and J by 7 bases, with 16 bases between them. Per the germline V gene, CDR1 is SGHRS and CDR2 is YFSETQ. In DNA form, the CDR3 reads TGCGCCAGCAGGGTCACCGGAGATTTGAATGAGCAGTTCTTC. This translates into CASRVTGDLNEQFF.

The genes are TRBV5-4 and TRBJ2-3; D not resolved. Germline V lookup: CDR1 SGHNT, CDR2 YYREEE (reference sequence). The CDR3 loop spans 14 amino acids. V was clipped by 7 bases and J by 2 bases, with 14 bases between them. Here the CDR3 reads CASGRATYTDTQYF. The CDR3 DNA sequence: TGTGCCAGCGGCCGGGCCACGTACACAGATACGCAGTATTTT.

This clone is categorized as medium-sized. The genes are TRBV2 and TRBJ1-1; D gene unclear. This CDR3 has 12 amino acids. V lost 8 bases and J 1 base, leaving 8 bases between the germline ends. The V gene's germline CDR1 is SNHLY and CDR2 FYNNEI. CDR3 amino acids: CASGHRNTEAFF. The CDR3 coding sequence is TGTGCCAGCGGGCACAGGAACACTGAAGCTTTCTTT.

The V gene is TRBV28, the J gene TRBJ2-1, with 8 bases matching TRBD2. The junction had 11 bases not matched to a gene; V was cut back by 6 bases and J by 4 bases. Germline V lookup: CDR1 MDHEN, CDR2 SYDVKM. The CDR3 consists of 16 residues. CDR3 DNA sequence: TGTGCCAGCAGCAGATCCGGGAGGGTTTCATACAATGAGCAGTTCTTC. Translating gives CASSRSGRVSYNEQFF.

V is TRBV7-9 and J is TRBJ2-1, with D possibly called TRBD1 or TRBD2 (6 bases each). V shed 5 bases and J shed 9 bases, with 26 bases lying between them. The CDR3 runs 17 residues. Germline CDR1 reads SEHNR; CDR2 reads FQNEAQ (reference sequence). The CDR3 DNA sequence: TGTGCCAGCAGCCGGGGGTCAGGGGCCCGGATAACCATTGAGCAGTTCTTC. It translates to CASSRGSGARITIEQFF.

The chain has TRBV30 and TRBJ2-7; D gene uncertain. V gave up 1 base and J gave up 7 bases, with 17 bases separating them. The CDR3 totals 14 residues. Per germline, CDR1 GTSNPN and CDR2 SVGIG (reference sequence). In DNA, the CDR3 is TGTGCCTGGAGTGGCCCTTTCCTAAATGGAGAGCAGTACTTC. Residues: CAWSGPFLNGEQYF.

This clone has just one count. CDR3 loop: CASSKGQVNNEQFF. The DNA for the CDR3 is TGTGCCAGCAGCAAAGGACAGGTCAACAATGAGCAGTTCTTC. The chain is built from TRBV5-8 and TRBJ2-1; 7 bases align to TRBD1. Per the germline V gene, CDR1 is SGHTS and CDR2 is YDEGEE. The CDR3 covers 14 residues. Trimming at V came to 4 bases and at J to 5 bases, leaving 6 bases not matched to a gene.

The rearrangement uses TRBV11-2 and TRBJ2-4, with D tentatively TRBD2 (5 bases). Trimming shortened V by 5 bases and J by 0 bases, and 14 bases separated the two germline ends. This CDR3 spans 16 amino acids. Per the germline V gene, CDR1 is SGHAT and CDR2 is FQNNGV. As DNA, the CDR3 is TGTGCCAGCAGCCAGACTACATCGATAGCCAAAAACATTCAGTACTTC. It specifies CASSQTTSIAKNIQYF.

The rearrangement uses TRBV6-1 and TRBJ2-1, with D uncertain. Deletions cut 3 bases from V and 6 bases from J, with 9 bases between. Per the germline V gene, CDR1 is MNHNS and CDR2 is SASEGT. The CDR3 loop spans 13 amino acids. For the CDR3, the DNA is TGTGCCAGCAGTGACCGGAACTTCAATGAGCAGTTCTTC. Its translation is CASSDRNFNEQFF.

This clone came up once. The chain carries TRBV6-4 and TRBJ2-3; D uncertain. Trimming left V 0 bases short and J 8 bases short, with 9 bases between. The V gene's germline CDR1 is MRHNA and CDR2 SNTAGT. The CDR3 is made up of 13 amino acids. CDR3 in amino acids: CASSDSIVATQYF. The CDR3 DNA follows: TGTGCCAGCAGTGACTCGATCGTTGCTACGCAGTATTTT.

This clone was seen a few times. CDR3 region: CASSLMSRGRGGYTF. The CDR3 DNA follows: TGTGCCAGCAGCTTAATGAGCAGGGGACGGGGTGGCTACACCTTC. J is TRBJ1-2 and V is TRBV7-9; a weak D match, TRBD1 (6 bases). Germline V gives CDR1 SEHNR, CDR2 FQNEAQ (reference sequence). This CDR3 has 15 amino acids. Trimming removed 2 bases at V and 7 bases at J, with 17 bases between.

This rearrangement joins TRBV7-8 to TRBJ2-1, with 13 bases fitting TRBD2. CDR1 SGHVS and CDR2 FQNEAQ come from the germline V gene. The ends lost 1 base at V and 7 bases at J; junction bases unmatched: 4. This CDR3 has 16 residues. This CDR3 reads CASSLELAGGLNEQFF. In DNA form, the CDR3 reads TGTGCCAGCAGCTTAGAACTAGCGGGGGGGCTAAATGAGCAGTTCTTC.

V gene TRBV28 combines with J gene TRBJ2-2; tentative D call: TRBD1 (7 bases). This CDR3 comprises 17 residues. The V gene lost 5 bases and the J gene lost 7 bases, with 23 bases spanning the gap. Germline values: CDR1 MDHEN, CDR2 SYDVKM. The chain's CDR3 is CASSLGATGRMDGELFF. In nucleotides, the CDR3 is TGTGCCAGCAGTCTTGGGGCGACAGGGAGGATGGACGGGGAGCTGTTTTTT.

The count of this clone is one. CDR3 bases: TGTGCCAGCAGCTTAGTTGGCGCGGGAGTCCGGGAGACCCAGTACTTC. Translated, it gives CASSLVGAGVRETQYF. The chain combines TRBV11-2 with TRBJ2-5, with 7 bases identical to TRBD2. Trimming removed 1 base from V and 5 bases from J; junction bases left unmatched: 10. Germline V gene sequence: CDR1 SGHAT, CDR2 FQNNGV. The CDR3 loop spans 16 amino acids. Based on the CDR3 plus reference TRBV11-2 and TRBJ2-5, the full variable domain is EAGVAQSPRYKIIEKRQSVAFWCNPISGHATLYWYQQILGQGPKLLIQFQNNGVVDDSQLPKDRFSAERLKGVDSTLKIQPAKLEDSAVYLCASSLVGAGVRETQYFGPGTRLLVL.

This sequence joins TRBV27 and TRBJ1-2; 9 nucleotides line up with TRBD1. Germline CDR1 reads MNHEY; CDR2 reads SMNVEV (reference sequence). With V trimmed by 4 bases and J by 4 bases, 7 bases remained unmatched. The CDR3 length is 15 residues. The CDR3, as DNA: TGTGCCAGCAGTTCGTCTGGACAGGGGAGCTATGGCTACACCTTC. Translated: CASSSSGQGSYGYTF.

The CDR3 loop reads CASSSGTGFDTEAFF. CDR3 DNA: TGTGCCAGCAGCTCCGGAACAGGGTTTGACACTGAAGCTTTCTTT. V gene TRBV11-3 combines with J gene TRBJ1-1; maybe TRBD1 (6 bases). CDR1 SGHNT and CDR2 YENEEA come from the germline V gene. CDR3 length: 15 residues. Trimming removed 4 bases at V and 3 bases at J, with 15 bases between. Full variable domain (missing parts from reference TRBV11-3 and TRBJ1-1): EAGVVQSPRYKIIEKKQPVAFWCNPISGHNTLYWYLQNLGQGPELLIRYENEEAVDDSQLPKDRFSAERLKGVDSTLKIQPAELGDSAVYLCASSSGTGFDTEAFFGQGTRLTVV.

This clone appeared a few times. The chain links TRBV9 to TRBJ1-4; D gene ambiguous. V shed 3 bases and J shed 4 bases, with 1 base lying between them. Germline CDR1 SGDLS, CDR2 YYNGEE. CDR3 length equals 11 residues. CDR3 nucleotides: TGTGCCAGCAGCGATAATGAAAAACTGTTTTTT. It yields the protein CASSDNEKLFF.

The chain employs TRBV23-1 and TRBJ2-4, with D unclear. TRBV23-1 is filed as an ORF, its function uncertain. Trimming took off 4 bases at V and 2 bases at J, with 9 bases between the two ends. The CDR3 is 14 amino acids. The CDR3 is CASSRTRTKNIQYF. CDR3 coding DNA: TGCGCCAGCAGTCGGACGAGAACCAAAAACATTCAGTACTTC.

This clone was detected a few times. The genes are TRBV14 and TRBJ2-3; 7 bases fit TRBD2. CDR1 is SGHDN and CDR2 is FVKESK in the germline V gene. J was trimmed by 2 bases and V by 0 bases; bases with no gene match: 2. The CDR3 covers 15 residues. The CDR3 region is CASSQERGITDTQYF. Here the CDR3 DNA reads TGTGCCAGCAGCCAAGAGCGGGGGATCACAGATACGCAGTATTTT. Filled out from reference TRBV14 and TRBJ2-3, the complete variable domain reads EAGVTQFPSHSVIEKGQTVTLRCDPISGHDNLYWYRRVMGKEIKFLLHFVKESKQDESGMPNNRFLAERTGGTYSTLKVQPAELEDSGVYFCASSQERGITDTQYFGPGTRLTVL.

This sequence joins TRBV6-6 and TRBJ2-2; perhaps TRBD2 as D (5 bases). The germline gives CDR1 MNHNY, CDR2 SVGAGI (reference sequence). The CDR3 consists of 13 residues. The ends were cut back, 6 bases at V and 1 base at J, with 6 bases in the middle. The DNA for the CDR3 is TGTGCCAGCAGAGAGGGGAACACCGGGGAGCTGTTTTTT. Its translation is CASREGNTGELFF.

V and J are TRBV14 and TRBJ2-4; 9 bases are shared with TRBD1. The V gene's germline CDR1 is SGHDN and CDR2 FVKESK. V shed 4 bases and J 0 bases; nucleotides not matched to a gene: 7. The CDR3 runs to 17 residues. The CDR3 reads CASSPLRQGEAKNIQYF. The CDR3 DNA is TGTGCCAGCAGCCCATTGAGACAGGGGGAAGCCAAAAACATTCAGTACTTC.

The chain combines TRBV9 with TRBJ2-5, with TRBD2 matching 7 bases. Unmatched junction bases numbered 13, after V lost 4 bases and J lost 4 bases. The CDR3 runs 16 residues. The germline gives CDR1 SGDLS, CDR2 YYNGEE. This chain's CDR3 is CASSPRLRGGVETQYF. CDR3 in DNA: TGTGCCAGCAGCCCGCGTCTAAGGGGAGGGGTAGAGACCCAGTACTTC.

The rearrangement joins TRBV27 to TRBJ1-1; TRBD1 is a possible D gene (5 bases). This CDR3 contains 14 residues. CDR1 MNHEY and CDR2 SMNVEV come from the germline V gene (reference sequence). The V end was cut by 2 bases, the J end by 2 bases, with 9 bases between. CDR3 protein: CASSLLGGNTEAFF. CDR3 bases: TGTGCCAGCAGTTTACTCGGGGGAAACACTGAAGCTTTCTTT.

This rearrangement joins TRBV6-4 to TRBJ1-1; D is unclear. V dropped 8 bases and J dropped 11 bases, with 18 bases sitting between them. The germline gives CDR1 MRHNA, CDR2 SNTAGT. This CDR3 contains 12 residues. The CDR3 protein is CASGLLLGSAFF. The CDR3 nucleotides read TGTGCCAGCGGGCTCCTACTAGGATCGGCTTTCTTT.

The chain uses TRBV9 and TRBJ1-2; 7 bases align to TRBD1. V lost 7 bases, J lost 4 bases, and 7 bases stayed unmatched. This CDR3 region has 13 residues. Germline CDR1 reads SGDLS; CDR2 reads YYNGEE. The CDR3 region is CASGFGTAYGYTF. In nucleotides, the CDR3 is TGTGCCAGCGGCTTCGGGACAGCCTATGGCTACACCTTC.

The chain links TRBV7-9 to TRBJ1-4; D gene ambiguous. CDR3 length: 13 residues. The V end lost 2 bases, the J end lost 2 bases, and 3 bases lay between the germline ends. Germline lookup yields CDR1 SEHNR and CDR2 FQNEAQ (reference sequence). The CDR3 region is CASSLLTNEKLFF. CDR3 coding DNA: TGTGCCAGCAGCTTATTGACTAATGAAAAACTGTTTTTT.

V is TRBV2 and J is TRBJ1-3; the D gene is possibly TRBD1 (5 bases). In germline, CDR1 is SNHLY, CDR2 FYNNEI. V was pared by 1 base and J by 0 bases, with 10 bases between. The CDR3 is 16 residues long. The CDR3 bases are TGTGCCAGCAGTGAAGTTCACAGGTACTCTGGAAACACCATATATTTT. This sequence encodes CASSEVHRYSGNTIYF. Combining the CDR3 with reference TRBV2 and TRBJ1-3 gives the whole variable domain EPEVTQTPSHQVTQMGQEVILRCVPISNHLYFYWYRQILGQKVEFLVSFYNNEISEKSEIFDDQFSVERPDGSNFTLKIRSTKLEDSAMYFCASSEVHRYSGNTIYFGEGSWLTVV.

V usage is TRBV5-4 and J usage is TRBJ2-7, with TRBD2 identical over 11 bases. The CDR3 has 14 residues. Germline CDR1 and CDR2: SGHNT and YYREEE (reference sequence). With 5 bases clipped from V and 2 bases from J, the junction kept 3 bases outside the gene matches. The CDR3 loop reads CASSLAGGAYEQYF. Here the CDR3 DNA reads TGTGCCAGCAGTTTAGCGGGGGGGGCCTACGAGCAGTACTTC.

The chain recombines TRBV19 with TRBJ1-5, with 7 bases that match TRBD1. The CDR3 is made up of 13 amino acids. CDR1 and CDR2 from the germline V gene are LNHDA and SQIVND (reference sequence). J was trimmed by 4 bases and V by 6 bases; bases with no gene match: 3. The CDR3 sequence is CASSNRGNQPQHF. The CDR3 region has the DNA TGTGCCAGTAGCAACAGGGGAAATCAGCCCCAGCATTTT.